This T cell receptor (beta chain) was identified in a study of blood T cells in healthy people across ages. In its sample, this clonotype was seen once. Its antigen remains unidentified. Regarding the study as a whole: Observed TCR beta diversity per million T cells went down as age went up. This fall followed a roughly linear course with age. Nothing was known about donor CMV status, and this possibly confounded expanded clonotype changes.

Sample-barcoded 5' priming and a J-beta primer mix drove a second PCR of about 6 to 12 cycles. Every sample produced at least 2.5 million CDR3-containing paired-end reads. TCRdb passed the 5' RACE reads through MiXCR, listing each CDR3 protein once. Here the sample spans about 940,000 distinct CDR3 sequences, about 44% being singletons. The sample was blood. The TCR sequence derives from a young man in good health.

For the CDR3, the DNA is TGTGCCAGCAGCCAAGATATCGGCAGGGATCAGCCCCAGCATTTT. Its protein is CASSQDIGRDQPQHF. The rearrangement joins TRBV4-2 to TRBJ1-5, with D possibly matching TRBD1 (5 bases). Germline values: CDR1 LGHNA, CDR2 YNFKEQ. This CDR3 has 15 residues. Trimming removed 0 bases at V and 5 bases at J, with 11 bases between.